Reported below is one TCR beta chain. Antigen: not known. In replicate PCRs of sorted subsets, roughly 200 ng DNA, approximately 30,000 T cell genomes, was used. TCRdb keeps only in-frame clones here, not all; method: immunoSEQ multiplex PCR. Of approximately 100,000 clones listed, 67% are singletons. The data derive from a study of shared clonotypes between healthy human individuals. Overall study context: Aged 18 to 49, the donors were a couple of women and a few men. Study-level points and caveats: What naive subsets generally showed was a larger estimated richness than memory subsets showed. The genetic and exposure-history diversity represented was limited by few donors.

Germline loops: CDR1 KGHSH, CDR2 LQKENI. Deletions cut 3 bases from V and 1 base from J, with 10 bases between. The CDR3 runs to 15 residues. The V call is TRBV18, the J call TRBJ2-1, with D tentatively TRBD2 (5 bases). The clonotype comes from a man aged 25 to 40 in good health. The material sequenced was memory CD8+ T cells sorted from blood. Subset in this sample: CD45RO+ cells pooled with CCR7-negative TemRA cells. CDR3 region: CASSPNLASYNEQFF. The DNA for the CDR3 is TGTGCCAGCTCACCGAACCTAGCATCCTACAATGAGCAGTTCTTC.